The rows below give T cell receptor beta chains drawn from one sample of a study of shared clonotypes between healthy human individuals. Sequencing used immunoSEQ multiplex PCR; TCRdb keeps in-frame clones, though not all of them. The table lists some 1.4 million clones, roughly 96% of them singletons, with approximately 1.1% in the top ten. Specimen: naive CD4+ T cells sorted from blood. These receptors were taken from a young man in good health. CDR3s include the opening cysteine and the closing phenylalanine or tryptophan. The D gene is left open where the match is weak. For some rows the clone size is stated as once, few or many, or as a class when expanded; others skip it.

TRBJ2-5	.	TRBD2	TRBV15	CATSRDASGVETQYF	TGTGCCACCAGCAGAGATGCTAGCGGGGTAGAGACCCAGTACTTC
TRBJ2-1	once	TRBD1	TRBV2	CASSKDRGSYNEQFF	TGTGCCAGCAGTAAAGACAGGGGCTCCTACAATGAGCAGTTCTTC
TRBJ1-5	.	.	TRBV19	CASSIGGSQPQHF	TGTGCCAGTAGTATCGGGGGTAGTCAGCCCCAGCATTTT
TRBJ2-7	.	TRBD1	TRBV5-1	CASSSQPGQSSYEQYF	TGCGCCAGCAGCTCCCAACCGGGACAGAGCTCCTACGAGCAGTACTTC
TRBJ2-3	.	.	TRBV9	CASSRNPGQRTDTQYF	TGTGCCAGCAGCAGAAACCCGGGACAACGCACAGATACGCAGTATTTT
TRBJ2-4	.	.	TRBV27	CASSLVGGAWDIQYF	TGTGCCAGCAGTTTGGTGGGGGGGGCGTGGGACATTCAGTACTTC
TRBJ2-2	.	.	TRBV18	CASSPLDTVWELAGELFF	TGTGCCAGCTCACCACTAGATACAGTCTGGGAACTAGCCGGGGAGCTGTTTTTT
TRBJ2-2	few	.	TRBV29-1	CSAGKNTGELFF	TGCAGCGCCGGGAAAAACACCGGGGAGCTGTTTTTT
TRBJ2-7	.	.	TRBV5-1	CASSLLGDEQYF	TGCGCCAGCAGCTTGCTTGGGGACGAGCAGTACTTC
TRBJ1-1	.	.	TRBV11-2	CASSKEDGGTEAFF	TGTGCCAGCAGCAAAGAGGATGGGGGAACTGAAGCTTTCTTT
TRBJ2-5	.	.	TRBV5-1	CASSLSLKEETQYF	TGCGCCAGCAGCTTGAGTCTCAAAGAAGAGACCCAGTACTTC
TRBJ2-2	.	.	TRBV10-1	CASSRYLNTGELFF	TGCGCCAGCAGTAGATACTTAAACACCGGGGAGCTGTTTTTT
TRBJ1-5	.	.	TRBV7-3	CASSLGHRLSNQPQHF	TGTGCCAGCAGCTTAGGTCACAGGCTTAGCAATCAGCCCCAGCATTTT
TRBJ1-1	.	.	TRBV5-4	CASRPQGNTEAFF	TGTGCCAGCAGGCCTCAGGGGAACACTGAAGCTTTCTTT
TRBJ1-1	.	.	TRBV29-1	CSVLRVTEAFF	TGCAGCGTTCTAAGGGTCACTGAAGCTTTCTTT
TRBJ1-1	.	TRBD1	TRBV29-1	CSVSPGQRTEAFF	TGCAGCGTTTCGCCGGGACAGCGGACTGAAGCTTTCTTT
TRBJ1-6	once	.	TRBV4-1	CASSQEENRYNSPLHF	TGCGCCAGCAGCCAAGAAGAGAACAGATATAATTCACCCCTCCACTTT
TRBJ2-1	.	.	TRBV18	CASSPPRGSSYNEQFF	TGTGCCAGCTCACCACCGAGGGGAAGCTCCTACAATGAGCAGTTCTTC
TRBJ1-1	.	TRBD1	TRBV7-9	CASSMKGQAEAFF	TGTGCCAGCAGCATGAAAGGACAGGCCGAAGCTTTCTTT
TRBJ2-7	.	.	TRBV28	CASSSPGHRVYEQYF	TGTGCCAGCAGTTCACCGGGACACCGGGTCTACGAGCAGTACTTC
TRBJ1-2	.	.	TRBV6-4	CASSDEPGQYGYTF	TGTGCCAGCAGTGACGAGCCGGGCCAGTATGGCTACACCTTC
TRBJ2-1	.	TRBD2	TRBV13	CASSLVGTSKNEQFF	TGTGCCAGCAGCTTAGTAGGGACTAGCAAGAATGAGCAGTTCTTC
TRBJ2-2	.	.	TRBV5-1	CASSARAPGELFF	TGCGCCAGCAGCGCCCGCGCCCCCGGGGAGCTGTTTTTT
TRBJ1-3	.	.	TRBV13	CASSLALRERGRNTIYF	TGTGCCAGCAGCTTAGCGCTAAGGGAGAGGGGGAGAAACACCATATATTTT